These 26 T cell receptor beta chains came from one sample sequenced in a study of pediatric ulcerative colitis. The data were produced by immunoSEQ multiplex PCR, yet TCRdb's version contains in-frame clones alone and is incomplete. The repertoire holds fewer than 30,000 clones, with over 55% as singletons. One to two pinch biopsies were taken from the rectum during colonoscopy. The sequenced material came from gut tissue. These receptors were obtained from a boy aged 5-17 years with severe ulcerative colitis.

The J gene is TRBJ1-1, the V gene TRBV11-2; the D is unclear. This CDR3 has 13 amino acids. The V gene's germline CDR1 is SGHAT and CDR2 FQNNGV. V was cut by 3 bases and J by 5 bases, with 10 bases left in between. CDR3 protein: CASSFGVRTEAFF. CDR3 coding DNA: TGTGCCAGCAGCTTCGGGGTTCGAACTGAAGCTTTCTTT.

The CDR3 coding sequence is TGTGCCAGCAGTGACTCGACAGGGGGCCCAGATACGCAGTATTTT. Its protein product is CASSDSTGGPDTQYF. The genes are TRBV6-4 and TRBJ2-3; 10 bases line up with TRBD1. Germline CDR1 MRHNA, CDR2 SNTAGT. V lost 0 bases and J lost 4; bases outside the gene matches: 1. There are 15 residues in the CDR3.

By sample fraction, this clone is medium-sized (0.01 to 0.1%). CDR3 nucleotides: TGCGCCAGCAGTCAATCCCTCGGACTAGCGGGATACACAGATACGCAGTATTTT. Amino acid sequence: CASSQSLGLAGYTDTQYF. This chain links TRBV23-1 with TRBJ2-3, with 12 bases lining up with TRBD2. TRBV23-1 is an open reading frame whose function is uncertain. V lost 0 bases, J lost 2 bases, and 6 bases stayed unmatched. CDR3 size: 18 residues.

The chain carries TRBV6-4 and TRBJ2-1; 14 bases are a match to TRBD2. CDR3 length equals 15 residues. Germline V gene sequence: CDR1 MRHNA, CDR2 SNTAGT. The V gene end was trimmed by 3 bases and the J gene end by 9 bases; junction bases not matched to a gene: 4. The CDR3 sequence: CASSETSGRAAEQFF. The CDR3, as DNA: TGTGCCAGCAGTGAGACTAGCGGGAGGGCGGCTGAGCAGTTCTTC.

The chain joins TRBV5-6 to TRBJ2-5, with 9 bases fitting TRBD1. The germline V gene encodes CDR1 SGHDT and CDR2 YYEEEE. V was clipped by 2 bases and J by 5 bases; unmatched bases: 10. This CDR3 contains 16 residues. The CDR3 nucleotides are TGTGCCAGCAGCTTCCTGGACAGGGGATCTGTGGAGACCCAGTACTTC. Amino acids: CASSFLDRGSVETQYF.

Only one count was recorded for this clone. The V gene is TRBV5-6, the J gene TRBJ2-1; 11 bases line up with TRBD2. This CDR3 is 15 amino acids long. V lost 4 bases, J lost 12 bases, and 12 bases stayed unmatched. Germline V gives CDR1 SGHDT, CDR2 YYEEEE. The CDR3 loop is CASSPTSGALGAQFF. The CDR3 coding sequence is TGTGCCAGCAGCCCGACTAGCGGGGCCCTAGGGGCGCAGTTCTTC.

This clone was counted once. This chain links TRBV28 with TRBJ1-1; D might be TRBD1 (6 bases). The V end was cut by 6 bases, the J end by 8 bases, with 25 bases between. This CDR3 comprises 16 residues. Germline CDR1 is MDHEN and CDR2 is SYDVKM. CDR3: CASSPEGHWGSLEAFF. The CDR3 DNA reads TGTGCCAGCAGCCCCGAGGGACACTGGGGTTCTTTGGAAGCTTTCTTT.

The CDR3 bases are TGTGCCAGCAAAAAAAGAATCACTATCAATGAGCAGTTCTTC. It translates to CASKKRITINEQFF. J is TRBJ2-1 and V is TRBV6-5, with D hard to call. V lost 7 bases, J lost 6 bases, and 16 bases lay in between. Germline CDR1 MNHEY, CDR2 SVGAGI. The CDR3 is made up of 14 amino acids.

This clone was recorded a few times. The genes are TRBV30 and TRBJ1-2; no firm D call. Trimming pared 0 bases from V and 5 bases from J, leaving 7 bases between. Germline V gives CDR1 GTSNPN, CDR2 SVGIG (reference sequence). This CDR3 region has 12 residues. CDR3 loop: CAWSVEGYGYTF. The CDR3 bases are TGTGCCTGGAGTGTAGAGGGATATGGCTACACCTTC.

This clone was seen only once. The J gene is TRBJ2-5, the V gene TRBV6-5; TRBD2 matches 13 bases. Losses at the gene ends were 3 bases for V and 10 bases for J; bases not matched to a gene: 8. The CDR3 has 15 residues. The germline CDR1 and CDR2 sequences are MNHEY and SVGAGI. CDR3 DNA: TGTGCCAGCAGTTATCTCTGGACTAGCGGGAGTTACCAGTACTTC. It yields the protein CASSYLWTSGSYQYF.

CDR3 DNA sequence: TGTGCCAGTAGTAAGGGCGGACTGAACACTGAAGCTTTCTTT. It is translated as CASSKGGLNTEAFF. The chain links TRBV19 to TRBJ1-1; unclear D gene. The CDR3 length is 14 residues. The germline CDR1 and CDR2 sequences are LNHDA and SQIVND (reference sequence). Trimming removed 4 bases from V and 0 bases from J, with 9 bases in between.

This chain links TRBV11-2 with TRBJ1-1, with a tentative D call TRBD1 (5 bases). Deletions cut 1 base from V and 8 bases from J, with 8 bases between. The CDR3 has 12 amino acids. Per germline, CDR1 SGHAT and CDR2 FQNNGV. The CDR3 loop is CASSLGWGEAFF. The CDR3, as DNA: TGTGCCAGCAGCTTAGGATGGGGGGAAGCTTTCTTT.

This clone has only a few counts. CDR3 amino acids: CASGTGQGPWETQYF. The CDR3 DNA sequence: TGTGCCAGCGGCACCGGGCAGGGGCCGTGGGAGACCCAGTACTTC. The V gene is TRBV9, the J gene TRBJ2-5; the D gene is possibly TRBD1 (6 bases). The germline gives CDR1 SGDLS, CDR2 YYNGEE. This CDR3 has 15 residues. V lost 7 bases to trimming and J lost 5 bases, with 21 bases between them.

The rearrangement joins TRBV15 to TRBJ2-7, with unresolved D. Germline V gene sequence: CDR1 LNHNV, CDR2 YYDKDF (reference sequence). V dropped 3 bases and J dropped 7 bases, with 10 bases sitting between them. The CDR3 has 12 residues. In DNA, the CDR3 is TGTGCCACCAGCAGGGACCGTTGGGAGCAGTACTTC. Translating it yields CATSRDRWEQYF.

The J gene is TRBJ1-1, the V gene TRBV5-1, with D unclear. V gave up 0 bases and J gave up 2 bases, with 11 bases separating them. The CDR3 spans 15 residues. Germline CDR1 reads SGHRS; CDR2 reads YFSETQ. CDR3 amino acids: CASSLAGRLNTEAFF. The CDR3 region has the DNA TGCGCCAGCAGCTTGGCAGGACGGCTAAACACTGAAGCTTTCTTT.

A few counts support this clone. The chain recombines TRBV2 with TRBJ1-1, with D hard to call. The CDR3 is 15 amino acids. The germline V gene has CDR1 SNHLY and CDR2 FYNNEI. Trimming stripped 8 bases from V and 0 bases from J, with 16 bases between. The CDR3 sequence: CASPPFGDMNTEAFF. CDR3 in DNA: TGTGCCAGCCCTCCCTTCGGAGACATGAACACTGAAGCTTTCTTT.

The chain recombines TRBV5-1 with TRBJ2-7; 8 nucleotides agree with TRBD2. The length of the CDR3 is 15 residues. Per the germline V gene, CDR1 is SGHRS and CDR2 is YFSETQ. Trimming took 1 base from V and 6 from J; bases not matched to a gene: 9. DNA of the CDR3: TGCGCCAGCAGCTTGTTCAGCAGCGGGAGTGGCGAGCAGTACTTC. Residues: CASSLFSSGSGEQYF.

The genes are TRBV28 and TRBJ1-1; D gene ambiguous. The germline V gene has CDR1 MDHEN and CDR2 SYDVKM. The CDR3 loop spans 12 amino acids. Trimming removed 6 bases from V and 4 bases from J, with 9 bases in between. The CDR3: CASRDQRTEAFF. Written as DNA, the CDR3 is TGTGCCAGCAGGGATCAGCGCACTGAAGCTTTCTTT.

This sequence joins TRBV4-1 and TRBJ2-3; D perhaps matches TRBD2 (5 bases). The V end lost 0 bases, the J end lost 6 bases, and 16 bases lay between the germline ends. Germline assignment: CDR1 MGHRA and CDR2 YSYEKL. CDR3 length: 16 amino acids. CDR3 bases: TGCGCCAGCAGCCAAGATCACAGCGGTCGGGCGGATACGCAGTATTTT. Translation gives CASSQDHSGRADTQYF.

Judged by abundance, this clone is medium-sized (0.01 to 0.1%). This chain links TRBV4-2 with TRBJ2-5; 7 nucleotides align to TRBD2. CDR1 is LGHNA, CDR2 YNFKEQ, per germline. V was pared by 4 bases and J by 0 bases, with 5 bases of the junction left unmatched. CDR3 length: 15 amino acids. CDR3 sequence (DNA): TGTGCCAGCAGCCCCTTCGCGGGGGACCAAGAGACCCAGTACTTC. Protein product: CASSPFAGDQETQYF.

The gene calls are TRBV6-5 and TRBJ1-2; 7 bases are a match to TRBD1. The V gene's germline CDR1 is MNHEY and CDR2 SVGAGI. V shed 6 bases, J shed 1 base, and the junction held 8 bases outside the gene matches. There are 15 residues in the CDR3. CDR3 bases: TGTGCCAGCAGCCAACCCCGGGACAGTAACTATGGCTACACCTTC. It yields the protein CASSQPRDSNYGYTF.

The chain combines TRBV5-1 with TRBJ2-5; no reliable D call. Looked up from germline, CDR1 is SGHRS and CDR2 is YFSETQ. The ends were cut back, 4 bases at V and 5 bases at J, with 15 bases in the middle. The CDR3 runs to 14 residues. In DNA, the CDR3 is TGCGCCAGCAGCCCCGATGGGGTGGGCGAGACCCAGTACTTC. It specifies CASSPDGVGETQYF.

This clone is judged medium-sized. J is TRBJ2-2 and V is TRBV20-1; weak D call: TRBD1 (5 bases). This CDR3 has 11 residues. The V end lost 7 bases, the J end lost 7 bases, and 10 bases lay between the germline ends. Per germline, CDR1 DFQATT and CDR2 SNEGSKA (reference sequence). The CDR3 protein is CSVQQGGELFF. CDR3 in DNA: TGCAGTGTCCAGCAGGGCGGGGAGCTGTTTTTT.

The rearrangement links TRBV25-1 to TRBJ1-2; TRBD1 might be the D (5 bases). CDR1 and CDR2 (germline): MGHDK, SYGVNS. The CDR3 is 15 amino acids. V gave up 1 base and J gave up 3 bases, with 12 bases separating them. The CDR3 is CASSESGANYYGYTF. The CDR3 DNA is TGTGCCAGCAGTGAATCCGGGGCGAATTACTATGGCTACACCTTC.

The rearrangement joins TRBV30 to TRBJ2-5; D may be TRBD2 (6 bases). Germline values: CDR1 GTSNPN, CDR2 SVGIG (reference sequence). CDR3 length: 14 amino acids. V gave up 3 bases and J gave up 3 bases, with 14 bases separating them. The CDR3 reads CAWSDMGGEETQYF. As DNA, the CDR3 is TGTGCCTGGAGCGACATGGGCGGGGAAGAGACCCAGTACTTC.

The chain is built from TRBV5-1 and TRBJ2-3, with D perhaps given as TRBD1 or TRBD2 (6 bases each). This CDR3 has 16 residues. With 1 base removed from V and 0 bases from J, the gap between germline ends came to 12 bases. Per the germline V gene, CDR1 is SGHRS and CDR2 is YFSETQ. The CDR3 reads CASSLWGAESTDTQYF. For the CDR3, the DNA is TGCGCCAGCAGCTTGTGGGGGGCGGAGAGCACAGATACGCAGTATTTT.